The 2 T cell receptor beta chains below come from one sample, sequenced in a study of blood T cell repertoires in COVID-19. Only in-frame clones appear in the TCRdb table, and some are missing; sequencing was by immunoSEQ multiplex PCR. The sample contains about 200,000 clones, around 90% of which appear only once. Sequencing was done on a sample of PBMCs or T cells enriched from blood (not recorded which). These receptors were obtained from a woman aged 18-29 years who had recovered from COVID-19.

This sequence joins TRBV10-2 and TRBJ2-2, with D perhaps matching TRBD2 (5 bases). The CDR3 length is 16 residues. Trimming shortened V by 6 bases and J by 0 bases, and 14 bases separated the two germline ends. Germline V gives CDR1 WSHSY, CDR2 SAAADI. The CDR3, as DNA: TGCGCCAGCAGCGGGGATAGAGGTACGAACACCGGGGAGCTGTTTTTT. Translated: CASSGDRGTNTGELFF.

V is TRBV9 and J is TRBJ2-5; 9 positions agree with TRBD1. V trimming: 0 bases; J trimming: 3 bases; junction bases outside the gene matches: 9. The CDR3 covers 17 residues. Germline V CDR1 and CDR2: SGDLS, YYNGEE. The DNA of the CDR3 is TGTGCCAGCAGCGTAGCTCCCCGGGACAGGGTGGAAGAGACCCAGTACTTC. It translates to CASSVAPRDRVEETQYF.